The 4 T cell receptor beta chains below all came from one sample that was sequenced in a study of T cell changes during pregnancy in multiple sclerosis. Profiled with immunoSEQ multiplex PCR; TCRdb holds only in-frame clones, not every one. The sample has approximately 44,000 clones, roughly 92% seen once; the top ten hold approximately 0.5%. The sample was CD4+ T cells from peripheral blood mononuclear cells, taken in the third trimester of pregnancy. These receptors came from a female donor with multiple sclerosis, enrolled in a pregnancy study.

The rearrangement uses TRBV11-3 and TRBJ1-3, with a tentative D call TRBD1 (6 bases). This CDR3 region has 14 residues. From germline, CDR1 is SGHNT and CDR2 YENEEA. Deletions cut 5 bases from V and 4 bases from J, with 12 bases between. This chain's CDR3 is CASSVGTSGNTIYF. CDR3 bases: TGTGCCAGCAGCGTAGGGACAAGCGGAAACACCATATATTTT.

The rearrangement links TRBV10-2 to TRBJ2-5; no firm D call. V lost 4 bases and J lost 1, with 7 bases in between. The CDR3 length is 13 residues. CDR1 WSHSY and CDR2 SAAADI come from the germline V gene. The CDR3 DNA follows: TGCGCCAGCAGTGTGACGGGCCAAGAGACCCAGTACTTC. This translates into CASSVTGQETQYF.

The chain links TRBV9 to TRBJ2-5; 14 positions match TRBD2. V lost 0 bases, J lost 3 bases, and 7 bases stayed unmatched. Germline CDR1 and CDR2: SGDLS and YYNGEE. This CDR3 spans 18 amino acids. This CDR3 reads CASSVEGLGLAGEETQYF. CDR3 bases: TGTGCCAGCAGCGTAGAGGGGCTGGGACTAGCGGGAGAAGAGACCCAGTACTTC.

This clone is a singleton in its sample. The chain uses TRBV25-1 and TRBJ1-2, with D possibly being TRBD1 (6 bases). The germline V and J ends were trimmed by 1 base and 5 bases, with 23 bases remaining between them. This CDR3 contains 18 residues. From germline, CDR1 is MGHDK and CDR2 SYGVNS. CDR3 loop: CASSEWAGGAGSEYGYTF. DNA for the CDR3: TGTGCCAGCAGTGAATGGGCCGGGGGGGCAGGATCAGAATATGGCTACACCTTC.